The present T cell receptor (beta chain) was sequenced within a study of blood T cell repertoires in COVID-19. Looking at the study overall: Italy, Spain and the United States were the sources of the convalescent and acute COVID-19 samples. PBMCs, B-cell-depleted T cells, or T cells provided the cDNA or gDNA that made up the material.

Only in-frame clones appear in the TCRdb table, and some are missing; sequencing was by immunoSEQ multiplex PCR. The sample carries some 240,000 clones, nearly 90% recorded once. CDR3 length: 17 residues. The V end was cut by 2 bases, the J end by 2 bases, with 19 bases between. Germline CDR1 GTSNPN, CDR2 SVGIG (reference sequence). The chain carries TRBV30 and TRBJ1-5, with D possibly TRBD1 on 6 matching bases. The TCR was taken from a woman aged 55-70 years with COVID-19, enrolled during active disease. The sample consisted of peripheral blood. In DNA, the CDR3 is TGTGCCTGGAGTTTTGCCCTTACAGGGATACGCAATCAGCCCCAGCATTTT. Translating it yields CAWSFALTGIRNQPQHF.